This entry features one T cell receptor (beta chain) sequence. The antigen is not known. CDR1 is KGHSH and CDR2 is LQKENI in the germline V gene. The CDR3 contains 16 residues. The ends lost 6 bases at V and 7 bases at J; junction bases unmatched: 14. The data belong to a study of T cells in narcolepsy. Findings of the study overall: Autoreactive HCRT-specific and TRIB2-specific clonotypes were marked in same-patient CSF-versus-blood CD4+ comparisons.

Using immunoSEQ multiplex PCR, the repertoire was profiled, and TCRdb retains in-frame clones only, with some absent. The sample consists of tens of thousands of clones, 92% of them appearing once. Sequencing input: CD45RA- memory CD4+ T cells from PBMCs. The sequence was collected from a human donor with narcolepsy. The chain combines TRBV18 with TRBJ2-2; 7 bases match TRBD2. This CDR3 reads CASSPAQERGSGELFF. Written as DNA, the CDR3 is TGTGCCAGCTCCCCCGCCCAGGAGCGGGGCAGCGGGGAGCTGTTTTTT.